This entry lists 7 T cell receptor beta chains sequenced from one sample in a study of cytomegalovirus exposure and HLA in healthy donors. Sequencing was performed with immunoSEQ multiplex PCR; in TCRdb, only in-frame clones are kept and a portion is missing. The repertoire holds roughly 140,000 clones, with around 90% as singletons. The sequenced sample was PBMCs. Receptors originate from a woman aged 18-29 years in good health and CMV-seropositive.

The chain joins TRBV15 to TRBJ2-5, with D possibly matching TRBD1 (6 bases). Trimming cost V 3 bases and J 3 bases, with 14 bases left between them. The CDR3 is made up of 15 amino acids. Germline lookup yields CDR1 LNHNV and CDR2 YYDKDF (reference sequence). The CDR3 region is CATSRSQGSEETQYF. As DNA, the CDR3 is TGTGCCACCAGCAGGTCCCAGGGGAGTGAAGAGACCCAGTACTTC.

The sample holds one count of this clone. This rearrangement joins TRBV2 to TRBJ2-2; possible D gene TRBD1, 5 bases. Germline V CDR1 and CDR2: SNHLY, FYNNEI. The CDR3 sequence is 14 residues long. The germline V and J ends were trimmed by 6 bases and 4 bases, with 12 bases remaining between them. The CDR3 DNA reads as TGTGCCAGCAGGAGACAGACGACCACCGGGGAGCTGTTTTTT. This encodes CASRRQTTTGELFF.

This chain joins TRBV18 and TRBJ1-1, with 8 bases that match TRBD1. The CDR3 totals 16 residues. CDR1 is KGHSH, CDR2 LQKENI, per germline. V lost 2 bases, J lost 4 bases, and 9 bases stayed unmatched. The CDR3, as DNA: TGTGCCAGCTCACCATTGACAGGGGAGATCGGCACTGAAGCTTTCTTT. Translating it yields CASSPLTGEIGTEAFF.

The chain employs TRBV11-2 and TRBJ2-3; D unclear. The ends were cut back, 1 base at V and 3 bases at J, with 8 bases in the middle. The CDR3 has 14 residues. The germline gives CDR1 SGHAT, CDR2 FQNNGV. The CDR3 sequence is CASSLGYSTDTQYF. The DNA for the CDR3 is TGTGCCAGCAGCTTAGGTTACAGTACAGATACGCAGTATTTT.

The CDR3 nucleotides read TGCGCCAGCAGCTTGAGCGGGGATGGGAATACGCAGTATTTT. This translates into CASSLSGDGNTQYF. This chain connects TRBV5-1 to TRBJ2-3, with 7 bases lining up with TRBD2. The CDR3 runs 14 residues. The V and J ends lost 1 base and 7 bases, in that order; junction bases with no gene match: 6. Germline-derived CDR1 and CDR2 are SGHRS and YFSETQ.

The chain carries TRBV5-1 and TRBJ2-3; 7 positions agree with TRBD2. V dropped 2 bases and J dropped 5; count of bases not matched to a gene: 8. Germline V gene lookup returns CDR1 SGHRS and CDR2 YFSETQ. This CDR3 contains 15 residues. CDR3 DNA sequence: TGCGCCAGCAGCTTCGAGCGGGGACGGGGAGATACGCAGTATTTT. Translating gives CASSFERGRGDTQYF.

The chain employs TRBV14 and TRBJ2-5; D is perhaps TRBD2 (5 bases). The length of the CDR3 is 16 residues. The germline V and J ends were trimmed by 0 bases and 8 bases, with 19 bases remaining between them. CDR1 and CDR2 (germline): SGHDN, FVKESK. The CDR3 sequence is CASSQDYPDPGYTQYF. DNA for the CDR3: TGTGCCAGCAGCCAAGATTATCCGGACCCGGGATATACCCAGTACTTC.